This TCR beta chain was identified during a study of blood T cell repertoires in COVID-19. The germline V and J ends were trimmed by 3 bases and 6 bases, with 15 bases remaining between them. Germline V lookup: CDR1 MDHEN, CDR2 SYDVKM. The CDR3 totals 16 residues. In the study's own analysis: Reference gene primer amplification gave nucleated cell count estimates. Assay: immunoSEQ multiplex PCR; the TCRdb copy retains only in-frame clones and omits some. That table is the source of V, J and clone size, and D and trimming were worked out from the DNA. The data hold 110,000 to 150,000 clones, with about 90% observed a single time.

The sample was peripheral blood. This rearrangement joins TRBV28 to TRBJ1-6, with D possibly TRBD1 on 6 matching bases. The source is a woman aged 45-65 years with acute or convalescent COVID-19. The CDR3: CASSFSRGGSNSPLHF. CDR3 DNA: TGTGCCAGCAGTTTCAGCAGGGGAGGGAGTAATTCACCCCTCCACTTT.